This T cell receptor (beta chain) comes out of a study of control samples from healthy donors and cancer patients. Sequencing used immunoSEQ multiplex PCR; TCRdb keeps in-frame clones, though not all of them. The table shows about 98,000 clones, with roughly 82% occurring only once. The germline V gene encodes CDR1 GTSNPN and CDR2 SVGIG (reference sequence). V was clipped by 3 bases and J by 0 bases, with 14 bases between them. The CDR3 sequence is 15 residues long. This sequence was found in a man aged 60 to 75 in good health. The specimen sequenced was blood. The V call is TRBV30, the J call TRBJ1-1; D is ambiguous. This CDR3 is CAWRDGRNLNTEAFF. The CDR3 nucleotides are TGTGCCTGGAGAGATGGCAGAAACCTGAACACTGAAGCTTTCTTT.